What follows are 10 T cell receptor beta chains derived from one specimen sequenced in a study of cytomegalovirus exposure and HLA in healthy donors. The PCR contained 60 Vbeta and 13 Jbeta primers. Only in-frame clones appear in the TCRdb table, and some are missing; sequencing was by immunoSEQ multiplex PCR. The data show some 150,000 clones, over 70% seen once. The sample was PBMCs. The origin of the receptors is a man aged 25 to 40 in good health and CMV-seropositive.

The chain recombines TRBV10-2 with TRBJ1-4, with TRBD1 identical over 7 bases. The CDR3 is 14 residues long. Per the germline V gene, CDR1 is WSHSY and CDR2 is SAAADI. The J segment lost 8 bases and the V segment lost 4 bases, leaving 7 bases of the junction unmatched. The CDR3: CASSVTGAGEKLFF. The CDR3 coding sequence is TGCGCCAGCAGTGTAACAGGGGCCGGAGAAAAACTGTTTTTT.

The chain has TRBV2 and TRBJ2-1; D perhaps matches TRBD1 (5 bases). V was clipped by 6 bases and J by 8 bases, with 11 bases between them. The CDR3 totals 12 residues. Per germline, CDR1 SNHLY and CDR2 FYNNEI. CDR3 residues: CASRLQVYEQFF. The CDR3, as DNA: TGTGCCAGCAGATTACAGGTCTATGAGCAGTTCTTC.

The chain employs TRBV18 and TRBJ2-3, with TRBD1 as a possible D gene (5 bases). Between the trimmed V and J ends, which lost 3 bases and 2 bases, there was a span of 9 bases. The CDR3 consists of 14 residues. The germline V gene has CDR1 KGHSH and CDR2 LQKENI. The CDR3 DNA reads as TGTGCCAGCTCACCGACAGCAAACACAGATACGCAGTATTTT. Translating it yields CASSPTANTDTQYF.

There are a few counts of this clone. This sequence joins TRBV11-2 and TRBJ1-1, with 9 nucleotides matching TRBD1. V was pared by 5 bases and J by 1 base, with 8 bases of the junction left unmatched. The CDR3 has 16 amino acids. The germline V gene has CDR1 SGHAT and CDR2 FQNNGV. The CDR3 region has the DNA TGTGCCAGCAGCGAGACAGGGGGAGGGAGGAACACTGAAGCTTTCTTT. Residues: CASSETGGGRNTEAFF.

This clone was counted a few times. V and J are TRBV7-9 and TRBJ2-6; D unclear. The V and J ends lost 8 bases and 0 bases respectively, with 17 bases between them. This CDR3 contains 17 residues. CDR1 and CDR2 from the germline V gene are SEHNR and FQNEAQ (reference sequence). The CDR3 is CASVPGQLASGANVLTF. CDR3 sequence (DNA): TGTGCCAGCGTACCGGGTCAGTTAGCCTCTGGGGCCAACGTCCTGACTTTC.

The V gene is TRBV28, the J gene TRBJ2-1, with D possibly matching TRBD1 (5 bases). Trimming took 2 bases from V and 6 from J, leaving 26 bases between them. CDR1 is MDHEN and CDR2 is SYDVKM in the germline V gene. The CDR3 has 19 residues. This CDR3 is CASSLASPQGSPTINEQFF. The CDR3 DNA follows: TGTGCCAGCAGTTTAGCTTCCCCCCAGGGTAGCCCCACGATCAATGAGCAGTTCTTC.

V gene TRBV5-6 combines with J gene TRBJ2-5; 8 bases fit TRBD1. Germline assignment: CDR1 SGHDT and CDR2 YYEEEE. The length of the CDR3 is 16 residues. The trim removed 4 bases at V and 5 bases at J, leaving 13 bases unmatched. The CDR3 region has the DNA TGTGCCAGCAGCCGGTGGACAGGGACACTGATGGAGACCCAGTACTTC. It specifies CASSRWTGTLMETQYF.

V gene TRBV11-3 combines with J gene TRBJ2-7; 8 positions agree with TRBD1. Germline V gene data show CDR1 as SGHNT and CDR2 as YENEEA. V dropped 5 bases and J dropped 3; count of bases not matched to a gene: 6. CDR3 length: 14 amino acids. The CDR3 region has the DNA TGTGCCAGCAGCCCACAGGGGGTTAGCTACGAGCAGTACTTC. Protein sequence: CASSPQGVSYEQYF.

This chain joins TRBV5-1 and TRBJ2-1; TRBD1 is a possible D gene (6 bases). This CDR3 has 15 amino acids. V lost 4 bases to trimming and J lost 3 bases, with 14 bases between them. Germline loops: CDR1 SGHRS, CDR2 YFSETQ. DNA for the CDR3: TGCGCCAGCAGCCCCCAGGCAGGGGACTACAATGAGCAGTTCTTC. This codes for CASSPQAGDYNEQFF.

This chain links TRBV19 with TRBJ2-5; D remains ambiguous. The CDR3 length is 14 residues. Germline values: CDR1 LNHDA, CDR2 SQIVND (reference sequence). V was trimmed by 7 bases and J by 11 bases, leaving 23 bases between them. Here the CDR3 DNA reads TGTGCCAGTAAAGTGGCGGTTTCCACTTTGGAGCAGTACTTC. This encodes CASKVAVSTLEQYF.